What follows are 4 T cell receptor beta chains derived from one specimen sequenced in a study of cytomegalovirus exposure and HLA in healthy donors. PCR amplification relied on 60 Vbeta primers (plus 13 Jbeta primers). Clones were read by immunoSEQ multiplex PCR, and TCRdb kept only the in-frame ones, dropping some. Here the sample spans roughly 240,000 clones, more than 75% being singletons. Sequencing was performed on PBMCs. These receptors were taken from a woman aged 40 to 55 in good health and CMV-seropositive.

V is TRBV2 and J is TRBJ1-1; no reliable D call. Germline assignment: CDR1 SNHLY and CDR2 FYNNEI. The V and J ends lost 5 bases and 1 base respectively, with 8 bases between them. The CDR3 extends over 13 amino acids. The CDR3 is CASSTDKNTEAFF. In DNA form, the CDR3 reads TGTGCCAGCAGTACCGACAAGAACACTGAAGCTTTCTTT.

This clone has only a few counts. The chain employs TRBV5-1 and TRBJ2-2; TRBD2 aligns across 9 bases. J gave up 6 bases and V 4 bases, and 10 bases lay outside the gene matches. From germline, CDR1 is SGHRS and CDR2 YFSETQ. The CDR3 is 16 residues long. In nucleotides, the CDR3 is TGCGCCAGCAGCCTCGGGACTAGCCCTACGGCCGGGGAGCTGTTTTTT. Translation gives CASSLGTSPTAGELFF.

The CDR3, as DNA: TGTGCCAGCAGCTTAGATTCGGGGGTATGGGACGAGCAGTACTTC. Its translation is CASSLDSGVWDEQYF. V gene TRBV7-2 combines with J gene TRBJ2-7, with a weak D call TRBD2 (6 bases). Trimming left V 1 base short and J 5 bases short, with 15 bases between. Germline CDR1 and CDR2: SGHTA and FQGNSA. This CDR3 comprises 15 residues.

This clone was found a few times. The chain links TRBV6-5 to TRBJ1-1; D is unresolved. This CDR3 has 12 residues. The germline gives CDR1 MNHEY, CDR2 SVGAGI. Trimming took off 10 bases at V and 1 base at J, with 10 bases between the two ends. The CDR3 DNA reads TGTGCCACCTCTTCCTGGAACACTGAAGCTTTCTTT. Translation: CATSSWNTEAFF.